The 9 T cell receptor beta chains in this list originate from one sample, sequenced in a study of Ad26.COV2.S vaccination and SARS-CoV-2 variants. Method: immunoSEQ multiplex PCR; TCRdb's copy keeps in-frame clones and lacks some. The repertoire holds about 350,000 clones, with 92% as singletons. The sample here was peripheral blood, taken after recovery from COVID-19. The receptors derive from a human donor who had recovered from COVID-19.

This chain links TRBV2 with TRBJ1-5; 10 bases agree with TRBD1. The CDR3 spans 15 residues. With V trimmed by 8 bases and J by 4 bases, 8 bases remained unmatched. The germline gives CDR1 SNHLY, CDR2 FYNNEI. DNA for the CDR3: TGTGCCAGCTCGACAGGGGGCTCCTCGAATCAGCCCCAGCATTTT. Translated, it gives CASSTGGSSNQPQHF. The full variable domain, its missing parts supplied by reference TRBV2 and TRBJ1-5, is EPEVTQTPSHQVTQMGQEVILRCVPISNHLYFYWYRQILGQKVEFLVSFYNNEISEKSEIFDDQFSVERPDGSNFTLKIRSTKLEDSAMYFCASSTGGSSNQPQHFGDGTRLSIL.

The chain employs TRBV4-1 and TRBJ1-2, with 8 bases aligning to TRBD1. This CDR3 is 16 amino acids long. Germline V gene data show CDR1 as MGHRA and CDR2 as YSYEKL. Unmatched junction bases numbered 10, after V lost 2 bases and J lost 5 bases. CDR3 sequence reads: CASSQSGQGRSYGYTF. CDR3 in DNA: TGCGCCAGCAGCCAAAGCGGACAGGGACGAAGTTATGGCTACACCTTC.

The chain joins TRBV11-2 to TRBJ2-7; 7 nucleotides align to TRBD1. Germline V gives CDR1 SGHAT, CDR2 FQNNGV. The CDR3 extends over 16 amino acids. V was pared by 5 bases and J by 3 bases, with 13 bases of the junction left unmatched. The chain's CDR3 is CASSPRQGDVDYEQYF. CDR3 coding DNA: TGTGCCAGCAGCCCACGCCAGGGGGATGTTGACTACGAGCAGTACTTC.

This clone appeared a single time. This chain uses TRBV19 with TRBJ2-3, with TRBD2 as a possible D gene (5 bases). The CDR3 spans 14 residues. Trimming cost V 6 bases and J 2 bases, with 12 bases left between them. CDR1 and CDR2 from the germline V gene are LNHDA and SQIVND (reference sequence). This CDR3 is CASSRPGDTDTQYF. CDR3 nucleotide sequence: TGTGCCAGTAGCAGGCCCGGGGACACAGATACGCAGTATTTT.

The chain has TRBV3-1 (or the pseudogene TRBV3-2) and TRBJ2-7; D is undetermined. The germline gives CDR1 LGHDT, CDR2 YNNKEL (reference sequence). The ends were cut back, 1 base at V and 6 bases at J, with 13 bases in the middle. This CDR3 has 14 residues. The CDR3 nucleotides are TGTGCCAGCAGCCAAGTATTCGAAGGGTCCGAGCAGTACTTC. This translates into CASSQVFEGSEQYF.

This chain links TRBV4-1 with TRBJ1-2, with D hard to call. Germline CDR1 MGHRA, CDR2 YSYEKL. The CDR3 contains 15 residues. Trimming shortened V by 0 bases and J by 7 bases, and 15 bases separated the two germline ends. CDR3 DNA sequence: TGCGCCAGCAGCCAAGAAAGTCTCCGGCGGGCTGGCTACACCTTC. Translated, it gives CASSQESLRRAGYTF.

This chain links TRBV19 with TRBJ2-2, with D unclear. This CDR3 contains 13 residues. The germline gives CDR1 LNHDA, CDR2 SQIVND (reference sequence). Trimming left V 6 bases short and J 6 bases short, with 11 bases between. CDR3 sequence: CASRNQGPGELFF. CDR3 nucleotides: TGTGCCAGTAGAAATCAAGGTCCCGGGGAGCTGTTTTTT.

The chain joins TRBV5-4 to TRBJ2-1; 11 bases are a match to TRBD2. The germline V gene has CDR1 SGHNT and CDR2 YYREEE (reference sequence). This CDR3 spans 15 amino acids. Trimming took 4 bases from V and 3 from J; bases not matched to a gene: 3. CDR3 DNA sequence: TGTGCCAGCAGCCAGGGACTAGCGGTCTACAATGAGCAGTTCTTC. Its protein product is CASSQGLAVYNEQFF. Looking up the rest from reference TRBV5-4 and TRBJ2-1 gives the full variable domain: ETGVTQSPTHLIKTRGQQVTLRCSSQSGHNTVSWYQQALGQGPQFIFQYYREEENGRGNFPPRFSGLQFPNYSSELNVNALELDDSALYLCASSQGLAVYNEQFFGPGTRLTVL.

This sequence joins TRBV9 and TRBJ2-3; possible D gene TRBD1, 5 bases. The CDR3 consists of 14 residues. V dropped 0 bases and J dropped 6 bases, with 11 bases sitting between them. From germline, CDR1 is SGDLS and CDR2 YYNGEE. DNA for the CDR3: TGTGCCAGCAGCGTAGAAGGGGTGGAGGATACGCAGTATTTT. Residues: CASSVEGVEDTQYF.